A selection of T cell receptor beta chains follows, all from one sample in a study of shared clonotypes between healthy human individuals. Clones were sequenced by immunoSEQ multiplex PCR, and TCRdb holds only the in-frame ones, with some missing. The sample records around 500,000 clones, less than 80% being singletons. Specimen: PBMCs. The receptor set was obtained from a woman aged 40-49 years in good health. Some clones in this sample may be carry-over from other donors' samples. Each CDR3 is given with its conserved first and last residue. D genes are given only for firm matches. Size values are once, few and many counts, or a class for expanded clones, and some rows have none.

j_call v_call d_call clone_size cdr3_aa cdr3_nt
TRBJ2-1 TRBV7-2 - - CASSPRWGEQFF TGTGCCAGCAGCCCCAGGTGGGGTGAGCAGTTCTTC
TRBJ2-2 TRBV5-1 - once CASRLGGEAPGELFF TGCGCCAGCAGGCTCGGGGGAGAAGCCCCCGGGGAGCTGTTTTTT
TRBJ2-7 TRBV5-4 - - CASSLVGSSYEQYF TGTGCCAGCAGCTTGGTGGGGTCAAGTTACGAGCAGTACTTC
TRBJ1-5 TRBV6-1 TRBD1 - CASSEARGGQPQHF TGTGCCAGCAGTGAAGCCAGGGGGGGCCAGCCCCAGCATTTT
TRBJ2-6 TRBV5-4 TRBD1 - CASSLGQGAGGANVLTF TGTGCCAGCAGCCTGGGACAGGGGGCGGGGGGGGCCAACGTCCTGACTTTC
TRBJ2-6 TRBV15 - - CATSRDMRSGANVLTF TGTGCCACCAGCAGAGATATGAGGTCTGGGGCCAACGTCCTGACTTTC
TRBJ2-7 TRBV7-9 TRBD2 - CASSPPGLAGREQYF TGTGCCAGCAGCCCCCCGGGGCTAGCGGGACGCGAGCAGTACTTC
TRBJ1-2 TRBV6-1 TRBD1 few CASSAGTGADGYTF TGTGCCAGCAGTGCCGGGACAGGGGCCGATGGCTACACCTTC
TRBJ2-5 TRBV28 - - CASRGTQETQYF TGTGCCAGCAGGGGCACCCAAGAGACCCAGTACTTC
TRBJ1-2 TRBV28 - - CASGLASGSGYTF TGTGCCAGCGGACTTGCGAGTGGCAGTGGCTACACCTTC
TRBJ1-1 TRBV7-2 - - CASSVQGRSTEAFF TGTGCCAGCAGCGTGCAGGGCAGAAGCACTGAAGCTTTCTTT
TRBJ1-1 TRBV19 - once CASSIRGNTEAFF TGTGCCAGTAGTATAAGGGGTAACACTGAAGCTTTCTTT
TRBJ2-1 TRBV18 - - CASSPFKAEDYNEQFF TGTGCCAGCTCACCATTTAAGGCAGAAGACTACAATGAGCAGTTCTTC
TRBJ1-5 TRBV2 - - CASSGFLRPQHF TGTGCCAGCAGCGGGTTCCTCAGGCCCCAGCATTTT
TRBJ2-7 TRBV2 TRBD2 many CASMGAGTSGRGYEQYF TGTGCCAGCATGGGGGCCGGGACTAGCGGCCGGGGCTACGAGCAGTACTTC
TRBJ2-7 TRBV29-1 - - CSVEDWGRDEQYF TGCAGCGTTGAAGATTGGGGCAGGGACGAGCAGTACTTC
TRBJ1-1 TRBV14 - - CASTRDTSNTEAFF TGTGCCAGCACCCGGGACACCTCGAACACTGAAGCTTTCTTT
TRBJ1-1 TRBV7-2 TRBD1 once CASSGGQGFTEAFF TGTGCCAGCAGCGGGGGACAGGGGTTCACTGAAGCTTTCTTT
TRBJ1-1 TRBV4-2 - - CASSQVKGVRLNTEAFF TGTGCCAGCAGCCAAGTAAAAGGGGTCCGACTGAACACTGAAGCTTTCTTT
TRBJ2-1 TRBV6-6 TRBD2 - CASSLAAGGNNEQFF TGTGCCAGCAGCCTCGCGGCGGGAGGAAACAATGAGCAGTTCTTC
TRBJ2-1 TRBV7-3 TRBD2 - CASSFSPSGSSYNEQFF TGTGCCAGCAGCTTCAGCCCAAGCGGGAGCTCCTACAATGAGCAGTTCTTC
TRBJ2-1 TRBV28 - - CASSLGRSSYNEQFF TGTGCCAGCAGTTTGGGTAGGAGCTCCTACAATGAGCAGTTCTTC
TRBJ1-2 TRBV5-1 - - CASSLRGNYGYTF TGCGCCAGCAGCTTGCGGGGGAACTATGGCTACACCTTC